This paragraph covers one T cell receptor (beta chain) sequence. Its antigen is still unknown. This entry comes from a study of cytomegalovirus exposure and HLA in healthy donors. The study's findings and limits: An analysis was carried out later, and it reportedly showed fewer N-insertions in an Asian-associated ancestry cluster than the roughly 670-donor mean. An analysis that was carried out later associated 15,000 to 20,000 TCR beta sequences with HLA alleles at 0.05 false discovery rate. The study designated about 160 TCR beta chains cytomegalovirus-associated.

This CDR3 contains 14 residues. Germline V gene sequence: CDR1 LNHDA, CDR2 SQIVND (reference sequence). Deletions cut 7 bases from V and 2 bases from J, with 9 bases between. A multiplex PCR was run with 60 Vbeta primers and 13 Jbeta primers. Sequencing was performed with immunoSEQ multiplex PCR; in TCRdb, only in-frame clones are kept and a portion is missing. The table has about 86,000 clones, 70% to 80% seen once. The specimen was PBMCs. The sequence was obtained from a woman aged 40 to 49 in good health and CMV-seropositive. This chain connects TRBV19 to TRBJ2-6; D is possibly TRBD2 (5 bases). In nucleotides, the CDR3 is TGTGCCAGTAAGTTCGGGGCTGGGGCCAACGTCCTGACTTTC. Translating gives CASKFGAGANVLTF.